A single TCR beta chain is shown here with its context. This clone's antigen is unknown. It has no much larger one-base neighbor in the sample; base qualities were not kept. Ends trimmed: V by 0 bases, J by 5 bases; bases unmatched to a gene: 7. There are 16 amino acids in the CDR3, from cysteine to phenylalanine inclusive. CDR3 DNA is the only sequence kept; it has 48 bases, read in frame from the first base. For CDR1 and CDR2, the germline V gene lists SGDLS and YYNGEE. For deep sequencing, PBMC libraries mostly used roughly 0.5 ug of input genomic DNA, with six replicates for each sample. TCRbeta libraries were prepared with the immunoSEQ hsTCRbeta kit according to the manufacturer's instructions. An Illumina NovaSeq 6000 S4 flow cell was used to sequence the final libraries, which had first been combined to 3 nM. The authors processed their data as follows. The immunoSEQ Analyzer handled quality control and preprocessing of the raw data. The analysis was limited to productive rearrangements, and each clonotype was defined by a unique CDR3 amino acid sequence. Repertoire clonality was estimated as the Gini-Simpson index, which was computed with the R package tcR. Student's t test was used to compare Gini indices, while Pearson correlation assessed associations with tumor size change. TCRdb retrieved this table from immuneACCESS and kept in-frame rearrangements only. Not all clones are present; in checked studies, unresolved V genes account for under half, and no reason is known for the remainder. V, J and clone size are those of that table, while D and trimming were read from the DNA. The sample records 14,000 to 15,000 clones, 65% to 80% of which are singletons. The ten largest clones capture 2.5% to 3.5% of the sample.

The record originates from a study of neoadjuvant anti-PD-1 for oral cavity cancer (dated by TCRdb to about 2021). About the study as a whole: Before undergoing curative-intent surgical resection, most patients got three to four biweekly nivolumab doses at 3 mg/kg. Patients without progression received a fourth nivolumab dose around day 43 and underwent definitive surgical resection on days 50-56. Under RECIST 1.1, patients with complete response, partial response or stable disease were classed as responders, and patients with progression were classed as non-responders. The parent correlative cohort had eleven to twelve patients and a response rate of 30% to 35%. Overall study results and their limits: Within PBMCs, T cell clonality (Gini index) was significantly higher in non-responders than responders after neoadjuvant nivolumab. Only a few patients per response group were included in the TCR analyses, and the authors called for validation in larger cohorts. Higher pretreatment blood TCRbeta clonality and lower post-treatment tumor TCRbeta clonality were correlated with higher pretreatment blood Treg/Th17 ratios.

Read against the paper, the sample's time point label means: before neoadjuvant nivolumab. Patients were newly diagnosed with stage II-IVA oral cavity squamous cell carcinoma and had received no prior systemic or radiation treatment. The cohort consisted of patients with HPV-negative, locally advanced oral cavity squamous cell carcinoma. No culture maintenance or expansion was done, as the peripheral blood mononuclear cells went straight to analysis. Samples came from a longitudinal correlative study of a single-arm phase II trial of neoadjuvant nivolumab in oral cavity squamous cell carcinoma. Subject-matched pre- and post-treatment PBMCs and tumors from three responders and three non-responders underwent genomic DNA-based TCRbeta sequencing. Peripheral blood mononuclear cells were drawn once before nivolumab treatment and a second time after treatment, when surgery took place. The Maxwell RSC DNA from Cells kit was used to extract genomic DNA from PBMCs.

This receptor chain uses TRBV9 and TRBJ2-5, with 10 middle bases fitting TRBD2. The material was PBMCs, obtained before nivolumab (anti-PD-1) treatment. The TCR comes from a person aged 40 to 85 with oral cavity squamous cell carcinoma. The CDR3: CASSVGASGGRETQYF. The DNA is TGTGCCAGCAGCGTAGGTGCTAGCGGGGGAAGGGAGACCCAGTACTTC. This CDR3, with the reference TRBV9 and TRBJ2-5 proteins standing in past its ends, gives the full variable domain DSGVTQTPKHLITATGQRVTLRCSPRSGDLSVYWYQQSLDQGLQFLIQYYNGEERAKGNILERFSAQQFPDLHSELNLSSLELGDSALYFCASSVGASGGRETQYFGPGTRLLVL.